This T cell receptor (beta chain) was recovered during a study of long-term antiretroviral therapy in people with HIV. Every one of the donors gave at least one pre-ART PBMC sample and at least two post-ART PBMC samples. Everyone in the study who had HIV was treated in the United States. Version v3.0 of the immunoSEQ assay was performed at survey level. Clones were read by immunoSEQ multiplex PCR, and TCRdb kept only the in-frame ones, dropping some. Of 25,000 to 35,000 clones listed, 86% are singletons. In the case of this clone: Its matching antigen is unknown.

Trimming removed 1 base from V and 7 bases from J, with 17 bases in between. CDR1 is MNHEY and CDR2 is SMNVEV in the germline V gene (reference sequence). The CDR3 runs to 17 residues. Regarding the study as a whole: Drawn between the mid-2000s and the late 2010s, the blood was possibly obtained under older ART regimens.

This rearrangement joins TRBV27 to TRBJ1-6; maybe TRBD1 (5 bases). This receptor was obtained from a woman between 25 and 40 years old with HIV. The sequencing here drew on unsorted PBMCs, taken 0.8 years after starting antiretroviral therapy. In DNA, the CDR3 is TGTGCCAGCAGTTTATTTTTTCGGAGGGGCCCAAATTCACCCCTCCACTTT. Protein sequence: CASSLFFRRGPNSPLHF.